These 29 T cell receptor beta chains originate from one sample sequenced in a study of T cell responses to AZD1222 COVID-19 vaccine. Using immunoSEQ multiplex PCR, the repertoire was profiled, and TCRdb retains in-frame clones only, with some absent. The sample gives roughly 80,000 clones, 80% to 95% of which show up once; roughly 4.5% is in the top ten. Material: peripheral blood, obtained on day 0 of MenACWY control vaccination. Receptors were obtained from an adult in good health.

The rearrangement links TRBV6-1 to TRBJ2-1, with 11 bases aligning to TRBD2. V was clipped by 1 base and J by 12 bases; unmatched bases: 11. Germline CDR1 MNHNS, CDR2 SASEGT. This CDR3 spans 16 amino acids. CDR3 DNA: TGTGCCAGCAGTGAAGTCGACGGACTAGCGGGCGAATGGCAGTTCTTC. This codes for CASSEVDGLAGEWQFF.

The CDR3 coding sequence is TGCGCCAGCAGCCGAACGAATTCACCCCTCCACTTT. Its protein is CASSRTNSPLHF. V usage is TRBV4-1 and J usage is TRBJ1-6; D is ambiguous. CDR1 is MGHRA and CDR2 is YSYEKL in the germline V gene. The CDR3 is 12 amino acids. V lost 4 bases and J lost 7, with 5 bases in between.

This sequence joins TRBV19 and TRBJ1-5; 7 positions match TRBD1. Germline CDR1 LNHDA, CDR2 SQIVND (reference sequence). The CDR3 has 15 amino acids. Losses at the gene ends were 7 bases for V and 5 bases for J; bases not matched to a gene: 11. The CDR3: CASTAPGTEDQPQHF. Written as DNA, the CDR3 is TGTGCCAGTACCGCTCCCGGGACAGAAGATCAGCCCCAGCATTTT.

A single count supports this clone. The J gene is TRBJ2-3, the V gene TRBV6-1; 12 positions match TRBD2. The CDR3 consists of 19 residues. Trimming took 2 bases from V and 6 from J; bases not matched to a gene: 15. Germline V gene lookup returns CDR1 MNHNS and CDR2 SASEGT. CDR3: CASSERGGATSGGRDTQYF. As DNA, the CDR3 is TGTGCCAGCAGTGAAAGAGGGGGCGCGACTAGCGGGGGTAGGGATACGCAGTATTTT.

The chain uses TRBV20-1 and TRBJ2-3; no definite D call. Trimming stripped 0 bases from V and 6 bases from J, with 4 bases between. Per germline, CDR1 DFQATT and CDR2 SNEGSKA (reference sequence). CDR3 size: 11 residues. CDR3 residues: CSAREADTQYF. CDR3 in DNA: TGCAGTGCTAGAGAGGCGGATACGCAGTATTTT.

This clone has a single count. The CDR3: CASSPHRGSNEQFF. The CDR3 region has the DNA TGTGCCAGCAGCCCCCATCGGGGGTCCAATGAGCAGTTCTTC. V usage is TRBV7-3 and J usage is TRBJ2-1; D is possibly TRBD2 (6 bases). V lost 5 bases to trimming and J lost 6 bases, with 14 bases between them. The germline V gene encodes CDR1 SGHTA and CDR2 FQGTGA. The CDR3 has 14 residues. The whole variable domain, filled in from reference TRBV7-3 and TRBJ2-1, reads GAGVSQTPSNKVTEKGKYVELRCDPISGHTALYWYRQSLGQGPEFLIYFQGTGAADDSGLPNDRFFAVRPEGSVSTLKIQRTERGDSAVYLCASSPHRGSNEQFFGPGTRLTVL.

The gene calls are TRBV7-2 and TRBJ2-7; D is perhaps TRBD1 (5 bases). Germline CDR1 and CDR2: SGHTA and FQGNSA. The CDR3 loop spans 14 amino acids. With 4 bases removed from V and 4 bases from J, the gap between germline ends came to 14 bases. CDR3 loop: CASSSGRVPYEQYF. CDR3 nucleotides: TGTGCCAGCAGCTCAGGCAGGGTCCCTTACGAGCAGTACTTC.

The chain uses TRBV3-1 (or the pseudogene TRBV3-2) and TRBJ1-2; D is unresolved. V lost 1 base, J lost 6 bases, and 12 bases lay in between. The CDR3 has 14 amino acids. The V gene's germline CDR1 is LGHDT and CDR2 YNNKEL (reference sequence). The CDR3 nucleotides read TGTGCCAGCAGCCAAGGGGCGCAGGTCCATGGCTACACCTTC. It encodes CASSQGAQVHGYTF.

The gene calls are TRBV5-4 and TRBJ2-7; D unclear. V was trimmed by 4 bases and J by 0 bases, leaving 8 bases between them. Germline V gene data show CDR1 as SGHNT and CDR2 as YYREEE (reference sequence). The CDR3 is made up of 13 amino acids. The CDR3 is CASSAGPSYEQYF. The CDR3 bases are TGTGCCAGCAGCGCCGGCCCCTCCTACGAGCAGTACTTC.

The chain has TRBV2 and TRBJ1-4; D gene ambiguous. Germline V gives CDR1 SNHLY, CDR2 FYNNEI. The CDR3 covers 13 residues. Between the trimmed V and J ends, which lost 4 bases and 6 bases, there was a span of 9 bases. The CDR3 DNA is TGTGCCAGCAGTGCGGTCACGGATGAAAAACTGTTTTTT. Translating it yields CASSAVTDEKLFF.

The CDR3 region is CASSVGTGADTQYF. In DNA form, the CDR3 reads TGTGCCAGCAGCGTAGGTACCGGGGCAGATACGCAGTATTTT. This chain joins TRBV9 and TRBJ2-3; D possibly corresponds to TRBD2 (5 bases). This CDR3 region has 14 residues. V lost 0 bases and J 4 bases, leaving 9 bases between the germline ends. Germline loops: CDR1 SGDLS, CDR2 YYNGEE.

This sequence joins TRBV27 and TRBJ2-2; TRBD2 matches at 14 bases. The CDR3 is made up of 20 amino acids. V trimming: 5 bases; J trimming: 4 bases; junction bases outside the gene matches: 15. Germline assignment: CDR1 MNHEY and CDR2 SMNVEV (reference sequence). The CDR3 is CASSVPRTSGRRRGTGELFF. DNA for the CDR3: TGTGCCAGCAGTGTCCCCCGGACTAGCGGGAGGAGGCGTGGCACCGGGGAGCTGTTTTTT.

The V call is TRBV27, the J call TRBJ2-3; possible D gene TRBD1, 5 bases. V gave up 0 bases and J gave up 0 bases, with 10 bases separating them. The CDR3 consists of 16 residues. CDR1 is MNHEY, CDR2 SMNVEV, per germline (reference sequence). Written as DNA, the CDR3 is TGTGCCAGCAGTTTATCCTGGGGCTCTAGCACAGATACGCAGTATTTT. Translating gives CASSLSWGSSTDTQYF.

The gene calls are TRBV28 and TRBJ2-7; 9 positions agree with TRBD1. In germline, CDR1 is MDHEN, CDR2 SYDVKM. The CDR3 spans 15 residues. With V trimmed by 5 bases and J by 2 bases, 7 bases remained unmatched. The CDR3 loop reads CASSTPGQGAYEQYF. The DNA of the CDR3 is TGTGCCAGCAGTACACCGGGACAGGGAGCCTACGAGCAGTACTTC.

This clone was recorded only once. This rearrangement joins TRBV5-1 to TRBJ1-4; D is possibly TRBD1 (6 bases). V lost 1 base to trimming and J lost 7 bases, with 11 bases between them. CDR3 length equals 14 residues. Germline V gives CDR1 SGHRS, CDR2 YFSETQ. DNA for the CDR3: TGCGCCAGCAGCTTGACAGGGTCGGGTGAAAAACTGTTTTTT. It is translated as CASSLTGSGEKLFF. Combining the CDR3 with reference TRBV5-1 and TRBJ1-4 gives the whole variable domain KAGVTQTPRYLIKTRGQQVTLSCSPISGHRSVSWYQQTPGQGLQFLFEYFSETQRNKGNFPGRFSGRQFSNSRSEMNVSTLELGDSALYLCASSLTGSGEKLFFGSGTQLSVL.

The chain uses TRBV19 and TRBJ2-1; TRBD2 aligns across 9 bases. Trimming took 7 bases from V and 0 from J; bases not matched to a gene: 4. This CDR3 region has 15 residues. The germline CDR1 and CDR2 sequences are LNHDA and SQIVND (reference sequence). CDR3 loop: CASNPSGTSYNEQFF. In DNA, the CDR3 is TGTGCCAGTAACCCTAGCGGGACCTCCTACAATGAGCAGTTCTTC.

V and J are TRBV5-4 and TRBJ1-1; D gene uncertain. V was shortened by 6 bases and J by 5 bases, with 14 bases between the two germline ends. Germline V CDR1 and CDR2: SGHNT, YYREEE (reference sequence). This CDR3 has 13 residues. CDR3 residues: CASTSGLGTEAFF. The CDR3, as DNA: TGTGCCAGCACCTCCGGCTTGGGGACTGAAGCTTTCTTT.

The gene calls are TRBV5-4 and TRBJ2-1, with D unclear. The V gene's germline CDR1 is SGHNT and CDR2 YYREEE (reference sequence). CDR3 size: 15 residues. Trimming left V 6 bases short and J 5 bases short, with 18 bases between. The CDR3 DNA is TGTGCCAGCACCTTCCGGTTGGGAACTCACAATGAGCAGTTCTTC. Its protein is CASTFRLGTHNEQFF.

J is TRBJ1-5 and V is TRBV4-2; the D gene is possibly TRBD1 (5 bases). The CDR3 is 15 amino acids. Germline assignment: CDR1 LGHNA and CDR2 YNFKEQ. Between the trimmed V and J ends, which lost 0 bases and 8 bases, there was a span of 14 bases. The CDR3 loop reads CASSQDRAGGEPQHF. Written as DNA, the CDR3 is TGTGCCAGCAGCCAAGATCGGGCGGGAGGGGAGCCCCAGCATTTT.

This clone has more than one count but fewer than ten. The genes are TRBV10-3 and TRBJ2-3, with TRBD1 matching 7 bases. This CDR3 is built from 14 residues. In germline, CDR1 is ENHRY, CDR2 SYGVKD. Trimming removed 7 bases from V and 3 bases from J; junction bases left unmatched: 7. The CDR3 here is CAITPGQITDTQYF. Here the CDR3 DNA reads TGTGCCATCACCCCGGGACAGATAACAGATACGCAGTATTTT.

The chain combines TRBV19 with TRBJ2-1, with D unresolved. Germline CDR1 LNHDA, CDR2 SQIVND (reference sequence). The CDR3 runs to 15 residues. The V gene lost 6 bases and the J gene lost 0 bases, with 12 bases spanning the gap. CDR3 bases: TGTGCCAGTAGCCTGGCGGAGAGCTCCTACAATGAGCAGTTCTTC. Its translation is CASSLAESSYNEQFF.

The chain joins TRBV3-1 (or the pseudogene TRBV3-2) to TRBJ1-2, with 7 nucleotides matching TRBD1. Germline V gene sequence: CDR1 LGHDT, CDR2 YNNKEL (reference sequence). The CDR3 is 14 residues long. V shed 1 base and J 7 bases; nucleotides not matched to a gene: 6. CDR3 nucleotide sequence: TGTGCCAGCAGCCAAGGGGGACAGTATCCTGGCTACACCTTC. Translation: CASSQGGQYPGYTF.

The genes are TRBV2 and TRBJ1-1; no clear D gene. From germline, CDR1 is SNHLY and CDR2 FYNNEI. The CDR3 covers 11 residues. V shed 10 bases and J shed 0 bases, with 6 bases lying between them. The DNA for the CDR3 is TGTGCCACTTGGATGAACACTGAAGCTTTCTTT. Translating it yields CATWMNTEAFF.

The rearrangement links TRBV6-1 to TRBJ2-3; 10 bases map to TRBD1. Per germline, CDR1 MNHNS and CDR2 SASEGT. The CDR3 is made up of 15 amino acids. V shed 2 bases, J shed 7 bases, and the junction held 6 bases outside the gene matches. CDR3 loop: CASSEYQDRGNTQYF. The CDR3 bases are TGTGCCAGCAGTGAATATCAGGACAGGGGGAATACGCAGTATTTT.

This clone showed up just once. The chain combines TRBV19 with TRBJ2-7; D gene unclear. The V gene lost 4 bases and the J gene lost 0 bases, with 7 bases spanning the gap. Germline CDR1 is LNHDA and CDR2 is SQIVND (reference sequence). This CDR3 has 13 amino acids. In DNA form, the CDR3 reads TGTGCCAGTAGTAGGCAGGCCTCCTACGAGCAGTACTTC. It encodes CASSRQASYEQYF.

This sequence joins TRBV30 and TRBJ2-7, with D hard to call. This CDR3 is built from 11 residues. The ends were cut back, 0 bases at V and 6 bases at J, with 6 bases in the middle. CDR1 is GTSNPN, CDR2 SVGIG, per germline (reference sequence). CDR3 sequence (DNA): TGTGCCTGGAGTGTCCGAGGCGAGCAGTACTTC. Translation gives CAWSVRGEQYF.

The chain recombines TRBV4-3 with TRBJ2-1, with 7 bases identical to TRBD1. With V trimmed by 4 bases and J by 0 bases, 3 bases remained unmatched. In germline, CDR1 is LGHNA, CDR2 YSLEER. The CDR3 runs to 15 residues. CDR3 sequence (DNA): TGCGCCAGCAGCCGAGGGACAGACTCCTACAATGAGCAGTTCTTC. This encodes CASSRGTDSYNEQFF.

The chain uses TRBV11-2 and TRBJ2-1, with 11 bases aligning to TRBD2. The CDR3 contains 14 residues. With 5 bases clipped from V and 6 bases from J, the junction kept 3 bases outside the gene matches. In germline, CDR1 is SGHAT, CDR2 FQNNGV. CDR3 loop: CASSGLAGGNEQFF. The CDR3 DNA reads TGTGCCAGCAGCGGGCTAGCGGGAGGCAATGAGCAGTTCTTC.

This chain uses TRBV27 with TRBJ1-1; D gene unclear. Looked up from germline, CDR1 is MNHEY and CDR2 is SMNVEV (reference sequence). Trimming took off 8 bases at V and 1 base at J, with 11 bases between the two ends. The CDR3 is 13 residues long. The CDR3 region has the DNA TGTGCCAGCTCAAAACGGGGGAACACTGAAGCTTTCTTT. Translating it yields CASSKRGNTEAFF.